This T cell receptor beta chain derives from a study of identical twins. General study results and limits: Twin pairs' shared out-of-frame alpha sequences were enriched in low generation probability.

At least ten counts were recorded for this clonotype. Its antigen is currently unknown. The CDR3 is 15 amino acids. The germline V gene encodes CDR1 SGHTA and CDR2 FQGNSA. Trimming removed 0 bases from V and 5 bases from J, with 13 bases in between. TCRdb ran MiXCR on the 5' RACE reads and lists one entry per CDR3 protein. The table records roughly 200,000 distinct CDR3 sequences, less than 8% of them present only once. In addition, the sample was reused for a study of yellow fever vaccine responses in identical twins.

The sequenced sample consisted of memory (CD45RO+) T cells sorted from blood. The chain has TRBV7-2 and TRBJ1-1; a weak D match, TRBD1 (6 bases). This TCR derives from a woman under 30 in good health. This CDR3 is CASSLAPRGGTEAFF. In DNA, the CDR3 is TGTGCCAGCAGCTTAGCCCCCAGGGGTGGGACTGAAGCTTTCTTT.